The TCR beta chain under discussion was sequenced for a study of CD8 T cells in Susac syndrome. Trimming pared 0 bases from V and 3 bases from J, leaving 11 bases between. This CDR3 is built from 15 residues. The germline gives CDR1 ENHRY, CDR2 SYGVKD. When the RNA was reverse transcribed, random hexamers were used with an input of about 0.5 to 1 ug. TCRdb reprocessed the immunoSEQ multiplex PCR reads via MiXCR and lists one record per CDR3 protein. Of about 150,000 distinct CDR3 sequences listed, roughly 94% are singletons. The source material was CD4+ T cells from PBMCs. This receptor was identified in a human donor in good health. This chain links TRBV10-3 with TRBJ1-1, with D possibly matching TRBD1 (5 bases). This chain's CDR3 is CAISESTAGDTEAFF. CDR3 sequence (DNA): TGTGCCATCAGTGAGTCGACTGCGGGGGACACTGAAGCTTTCTTT.